The 20 T cell receptor beta chains reported below all come from one sample, sequenced in a study of blood T cell repertoires in COVID-19. Clones were read by immunoSEQ multiplex PCR, and TCRdb kept only the in-frame ones, dropping some. The table shows about 89,000 clones, with approximately 75% occurring only once. Material for sequencing was peripheral blood. The receptors here all came from a woman of 80 years or more with acute or convalescent COVID-19.

The chain joins TRBV27 to TRBJ2-7; 8 bases fit TRBD2. The CDR3 runs to 13 residues. V trimming: 11 bases; J trimming: 6 bases; junction bases outside the gene matches: 12. Germline V gene data show CDR1 as MNHEY and CDR2 as SMNVEV (reference sequence). CDR3 bases: TGTGCCGTTCGGTCGGGGGGGGTGGGCGAGCAGTACTTC. Its protein product is CAVRSGGVGEQYF.

The chain joins TRBV20-1 to TRBJ2-7; D is undetermined. Germline V gene data show CDR1 as DFQATT and CDR2 as SNEGSKA (reference sequence). Trimming left V 5 bases short and J 7 bases short, with 12 bases between. CDR3 size: 11 residues. The CDR3 bases are TGCAGTGCTCATACGGAGCCGGAGCAGTACTTC. Translated: CSAHTEPEQYF.

The J gene is TRBJ1-1, the V gene TRBV2; 10 nucleotides match TRBD1. The V gene end was trimmed by 7 bases and the J gene end by 0 bases; junction bases not matched to a gene: 8. Germline CDR1 reads SNHLY; CDR2 reads FYNNEI. The CDR3 loop spans 16 amino acids. The CDR3 protein is CASNRQGAALNTEAFF. Here the CDR3 DNA reads TGTGCCAGCAATCGACAGGGGGCTGCCCTGAACACTGAAGCTTTCTTT.

The chain links TRBV5-6 to TRBJ2-1, with D maybe TRBD1 (7 bases). Germline assignment: CDR1 SGHDT and CDR2 YYEEEE. The CDR3 consists of 15 residues. Trimming stripped 0 bases from V and 3 bases from J, with 10 bases between. The CDR3 sequence is CASSLAGGFYNEQFF. The CDR3 DNA follows: TGTGCCAGCAGCTTGGCAGGGGGGTTCTACAATGAGCAGTTCTTC.

This clone was seen only a few times. V and J are TRBV30 and TRBJ1-1, with D possibly matching TRBD1 (5 bases). Trimming shortened V by 0 bases and J by 7 bases, and 12 bases separated the two germline ends. The CDR3 spans 13 residues. Per the germline V gene, CDR1 is GTSNPN and CDR2 is SVGIG (reference sequence). CDR3 in amino acids: CAWSVLGRGEAFF. CDR3 coding DNA: TGTGCCTGGAGTGTATTGGGGCGAGGTGAAGCTTTCTTT.

J is TRBJ1-4 and V is TRBV27; 10 bases match TRBD1. Germline values: CDR1 MNHEY, CDR2 SMNVEV (reference sequence). The CDR3 sequence is 14 residues long. J lost 8 bases, V lost 5 bases, and 5 bases had no gene match. The CDR3 reads CASSRGQGTEKLFF. The CDR3 nucleotides are TGTGCCAGCAGTCGGGGACAGGGGACGGAAAAACTGTTTTTT.

The chain carries TRBV11-2 and TRBJ1-4; TRBD1 might be the D (6 bases). The CDR3 is 14 residues long. V was cut by 3 bases and J by 3 bases, with 8 bases left in between. Per the germline V gene, CDR1 is SGHAT and CDR2 is FQNNGV. The CDR3 nucleotides are TGTGCCAGCAGCTTTAACAGGGCTAATGAAAAACTGTTTTTT. It codes for CASSFNRANEKLFF.

This sequence joins TRBV28 and TRBJ1-4; TRBD1 matches at 10 bases. J was trimmed by 6 bases and V by 6 bases; bases with no gene match: 4. The CDR3 covers 14 residues. Germline CDR1 MDHEN, CDR2 SYDVKM. CDR3 loop: CASSPTGGDEKLFF. CDR3 bases: TGTGCCAGCAGCCCGACAGGGGGCGATGAAAAACTGTTTTTT.

The chain recombines TRBV24-1 with TRBJ2-1; 8 positions match TRBD1. Germline V gives CDR1 KGHDR, CDR2 SFDVKD. The CDR3 is 13 residues long. J gave up 3 bases and V 9 bases, and 3 bases lay outside the gene matches. CDR3 bases: TGTGCCACCGCCGGGACAGGCTACAATGAGCAGTTCTTC. Protein product: CATAGTGYNEQFF.

In DNA form, the CDR3 reads TGTGCCAGCAGAAGCGGGGGGACTACAATGAGGCAGTTCTTC. Protein product: CASRSGGTTMRQFF. This chain connects TRBV6-5 to TRBJ2-1; 9 bases agree with TRBD2. The CDR3 length is 14 residues. Looked up from germline, CDR1 is MNHEY and CDR2 is SVGAGI. Trimming took 6 bases from V and 12 from J; bases not matched to a gene: 12.

This clone was seen more than once but under ten times. The CDR3 loop is CASSQNPGTGELFF. CDR3 bases: TGTGCCAGCAGCCAAAATCCAGGCACCGGGGAGCTGTTTTTT. The chain is built from TRBV4-2 and TRBJ2-2; D uncertain. The CDR3 extends over 14 amino acids. CDR1 LGHNA and CDR2 YNFKEQ come from the germline V gene. V lost 2 bases, J lost 4 bases, and 8 bases lay in between.

V gene TRBV18 combines with J gene TRBJ2-1; possible D gene TRBD2, 6 bases. This CDR3 has 13 residues. Germline V CDR1 and CDR2: KGHSH, LQKENI. Trimming shortened V by 2 bases and J by 6 bases, and 8 bases separated the two germline ends. The CDR3 coding sequence is TGTGCCAGCTCACCAGAGACTAGCAATGAGCAGTTCTTC. Its protein product is CASSPETSNEQFF.

This clone appeared once. V gene TRBV5-1 combines with J gene TRBJ2-3; TRBD2 aligns across 8 bases. V trimming: 3 bases; J trimming: 1 base; junction bases outside the gene matches: 10. CDR3 size: 17 residues. CDR1 is SGHRS, CDR2 YFSETQ, per germline. CDR3 DNA: TGCGCCAGCAGCTACCTAGCGGGCTCCGAAGGCACAGATACGCAGTATTTT. Protein: CASSYLAGSEGTDTQYF.

The rearrangement joins TRBV28 to TRBJ1-2; D remains unclear. The CDR3 extends over 12 amino acids. Per germline, CDR1 MDHEN and CDR2 SYDVKM. Between the trimmed V and J ends, which lost 5 bases and 8 bases, there was a span of 12 bases. This chain's CDR3 is CASSTTALGYTF. The CDR3 bases are TGTGCCAGCAGTACGACTGCTCTGGGCTACACCTTC.

This clone was recorded at least ten times. The rearrangement joins TRBV7-2 to TRBJ1-5; no clear D. The CDR3 is 13 residues long. V was clipped by 5 bases and J by 3 bases, with 8 bases between them. CDR1 is SGHTA and CDR2 is FQGNSA in the germline V gene. The DNA for the CDR3 is TGTGCCAGCAGCCCCGAGGTCAATCAGCCCCAGCATTTT. It codes for CASSPEVNQPQHF. Combining the CDR3 with reference TRBV7-2 and TRBJ1-5 gives the whole variable domain GAGVSQSPSNKVTEKGKDVELRCDPISGHTALYWYRQSLGQGLEFLIYFQGNSAPDKSGLPSDRFSAERTGGSVSTLTIQRTQQEDSAVYLCASSPEVNQPQHFGDGTRLSIL.

The gene calls are TRBV18 and TRBJ2-3; 10 bases are shared with TRBD2. The ends lost 0 bases at V and 5 bases at J; junction bases unmatched: 8. This CDR3 is 17 amino acids long. In germline, CDR1 is KGHSH, CDR2 LQKENI. Here the CDR3 reads CASSPPSLAGEGDTQYF. The CDR3 nucleotides are TGTGCCAGCTCACCACCGAGCCTAGCGGGGGAGGGAGATACGCAGTATTTT.

This clone has just a few counts. The chain couples TRBV6-1 to TRBJ1-1; D is possibly TRBD1 (6 bases). V lost 1 base to trimming and J lost 1 base, with 16 bases between them. CDR1 MNHNS and CDR2 SASEGT come from the germline V gene. CDR3 length: 17 amino acids. Here the CDR3 DNA reads TGTGCCAGCAGTGAAGGATACCGGGGGGACAAGAACACTGAAGCTTTCTTT. It codes for CASSEGYRGDKNTEAFF.

The table lists this clone with a few counts. This chain uses TRBV6-6 with TRBJ2-7; 7 bases are shared with TRBD1. Per the germline V gene, CDR1 is MNHNY and CDR2 is SVGAGI (reference sequence). CDR3 length: 11 amino acids. V lost 6 bases to trimming and J lost 6 bases; unmatched junction nucleotides: 2. CDR3 in amino acids: CASSPGGEQYF. CDR3 nucleotides: TGTGCCAGCAGCCCAGGGGGCGAGCAGTACTTC.

This chain links TRBV6-5 with TRBJ1-2; D possibly corresponds to TRBD1 (6 bases). CDR3 length: 13 amino acids. Trimming removed 4 bases at V and 6 bases at J, with 12 bases between. Germline V gene sequence: CDR1 MNHEY, CDR2 SVGAGI. The CDR3 loop is CASSSTGLDGYTF. For the CDR3, the DNA is TGTGCCAGCAGTTCGACAGGATTGGATGGCTACACCTTC.

V gene TRBV5-6 combines with J gene TRBJ1-1; tentatively, D is TRBD1 (5 bases). The V gene's germline CDR1 is SGHDT and CDR2 YYEEEE. Trimming stripped 4 bases from V and 2 bases from J, with 12 bases between. The CDR3 is 14 residues long. CDR3 DNA: TGTGCCAGCAGCCTCCTGACAGTTAACACTGAAGCTTTCTTT. It yields the protein CASSLLTVNTEAFF.